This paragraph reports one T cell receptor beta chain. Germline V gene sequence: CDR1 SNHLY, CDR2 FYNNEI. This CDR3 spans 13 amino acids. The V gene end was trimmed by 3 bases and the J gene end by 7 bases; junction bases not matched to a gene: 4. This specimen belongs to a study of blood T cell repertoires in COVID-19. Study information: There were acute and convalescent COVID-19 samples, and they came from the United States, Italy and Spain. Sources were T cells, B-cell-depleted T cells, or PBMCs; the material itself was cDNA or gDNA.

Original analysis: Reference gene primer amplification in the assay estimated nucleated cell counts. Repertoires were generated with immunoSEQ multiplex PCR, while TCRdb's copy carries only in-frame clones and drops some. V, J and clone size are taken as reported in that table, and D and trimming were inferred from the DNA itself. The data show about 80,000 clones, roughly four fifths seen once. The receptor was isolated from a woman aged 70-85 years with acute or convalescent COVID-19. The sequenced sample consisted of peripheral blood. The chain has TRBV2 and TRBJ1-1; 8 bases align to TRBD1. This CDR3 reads CASSDQTGVEAFF. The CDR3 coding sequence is TGTGCCAGCAGTGACCAGACAGGGGTTGAAGCTTTCTTT.